This T cell receptor beta chain is from a study of control samples from healthy donors and cancer patients. V lost 8 bases and J 5 bases, leaving 23 bases between the germline ends. Germline CDR1 LGHDT, CDR2 YNNKEL (reference sequence). This CDR3 contains 16 residues. The data were produced by immunoSEQ multiplex PCR, yet TCRdb's version contains in-frame clones alone and is incomplete. The sample has approximately 79,000 clones; 89% are singletons. Material: blood. The chain employs TRBV3-1 (or the pseudogene TRBV3-2) and TRBJ2-3; unclear D gene. The receptor was isolated from a man aged 50 to 60 in good health. CDR3 sequence (DNA): TGTGCCAGCTGCTCCCCTGGCGTGCCAGGTCGAGATACGCAGTATTTT. It yields the protein CASCSPGVPGRDTQYF.